This TCR beta chain is from a study of human T cells and chemical hapten exposure. Unfractionated whole blood yielded the extracted total RNA. CDR3 size: 16 residues. Germline lookup yields CDR1 LGHNA and CDR2 YSLEER. Germline trimming cut 0 bases from V and 5 bases from J; bases unmatched to any gene: 5. During construction of the library, unique molecular identifiers were attached to individual cDNA molecules for quantitative, reproducible TCR counting. In the original processing: The number of TCRs in each sample had a median of 95,638 and spanned about 23,224 to 690,600. MiXCR, run by TCRdb on the 5' RACE reads, gives a single entry per CDR3 protein. V and J calls and clone size were set by TCRdb, not the authors. The data hold 150,000 or so distinct CDR3 sequences, with around 4% observed a single time. This clonotype was found a few times. The antigen remains unidentified. Study-wide points: High-frequency TCRs, those above 1 in 1000, stayed the same after DPC sensitization.

This chain connects TRBV4-3 to TRBJ2-2, with 8 bases fitting TRBD1. This sequence was found in a female donor in good health. CDR3 amino acids: CASSQDNRGNTGELFF. CDR3 in DNA: TGCGCCAGCAGCCAAGATAACAGGGGGAATACCGGGGAGCTGTTTTTT.